This TCR beta chain originates from a study of blood T cell repertoires in COVID-19. For the study at large: Donors in the United States, Italy and Spain gave samples during acute or convalescent COVID-19.

The CDR3 has 15 amino acids. The germline CDR1 and CDR2 sequences are SQVTM and ANQGSEA. Deletions cut 4 bases from V and 0 bases from J, with 12 bases between. Profiling relied on immunoSEQ multiplex PCR, and the TCRdb table lists in-frame clones only, not all of them. This sample yields about 48,000 clones, of which about three quarters are seen a single time; about 19% belongs to the top ten. This clonotype was sampled from a human donor with active or convalescent COVID-19. The donor label of this sample is uncertain. The chain uses TRBV29-1 and TRBJ2-2, with D perhaps TRBD2 (5 bases). Sequencing input: peripheral blood. DNA for the CDR3: TGCAGCGTTGGATTTAGCGCGGCGAACACCGGGGAGCTGTTTTTT. Its translation is CSVGFSAANTGELFF.